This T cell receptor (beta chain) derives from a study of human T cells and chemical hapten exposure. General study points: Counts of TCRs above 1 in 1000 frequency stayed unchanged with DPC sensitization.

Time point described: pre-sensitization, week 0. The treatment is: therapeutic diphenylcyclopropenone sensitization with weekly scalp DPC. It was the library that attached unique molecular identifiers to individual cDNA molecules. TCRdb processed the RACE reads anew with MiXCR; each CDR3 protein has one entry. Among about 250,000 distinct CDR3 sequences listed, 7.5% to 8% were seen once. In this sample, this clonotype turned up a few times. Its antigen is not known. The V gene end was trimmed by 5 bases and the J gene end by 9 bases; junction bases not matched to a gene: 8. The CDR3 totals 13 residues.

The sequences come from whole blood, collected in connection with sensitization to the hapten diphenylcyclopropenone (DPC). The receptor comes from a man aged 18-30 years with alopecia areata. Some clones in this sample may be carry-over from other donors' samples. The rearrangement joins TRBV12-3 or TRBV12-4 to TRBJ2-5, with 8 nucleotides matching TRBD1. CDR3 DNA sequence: TGTGCCAGCAGTCGGACAGGGAACGGTCCCCAGTACTTC. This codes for CASSRTGNGPQYF.